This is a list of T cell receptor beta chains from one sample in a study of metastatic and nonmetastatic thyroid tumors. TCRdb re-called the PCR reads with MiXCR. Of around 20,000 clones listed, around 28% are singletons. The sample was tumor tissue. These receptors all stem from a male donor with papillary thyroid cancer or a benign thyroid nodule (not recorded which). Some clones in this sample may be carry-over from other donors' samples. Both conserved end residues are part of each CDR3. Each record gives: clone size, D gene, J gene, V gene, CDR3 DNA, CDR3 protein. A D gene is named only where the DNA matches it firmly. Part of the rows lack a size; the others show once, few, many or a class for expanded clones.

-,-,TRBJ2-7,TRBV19,TGTGCCAGTAGTACGGGACAAATAGCCCACGAGCATTACTTC,CASSTGQIAHEHYF
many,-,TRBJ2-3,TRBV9,TGTGCCAGCAGCGTAGTAGAGGGGGACGAAACGCAGTATTTT,CASSVVEGDETQYF
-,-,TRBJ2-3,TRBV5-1,TGCGCCAGCAGACTCGGGAGTCTAGATACGCAGTATTTT,CASRLGSLDTQYF
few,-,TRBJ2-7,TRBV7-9,TGTGCCACCGGTGTCTACGAGCAGTACTTC,CATGVYEQYF
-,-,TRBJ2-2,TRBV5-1,TGCGCCAGCAAAATCAAGGGGGCCGGGGAGCTGTTTTTT,CASKIKGAGELFF
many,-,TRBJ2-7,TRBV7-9,TGTGCCAGCAGCTTTTATACTACGTCCTACGAGCAGTACTTC,CASSFYTTSYEQYF
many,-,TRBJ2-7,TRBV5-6,TGTGCCAGCAGCTTGGCGGTTAGCTCCTACGAGCAGTACTTC,CASSLAVSSYEQYF
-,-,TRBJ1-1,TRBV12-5,TGTGCTAGTGGTTTATATAAATCCGGGGTTGGCACTGAAGCTTTCTTT,CASGLYKSGVGTEAFF
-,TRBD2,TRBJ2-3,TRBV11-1,TGTGCCAGCAGCTTGGGCGTCAGGAGCGGGGGCACAGATACGCAGTATTTT,CASSLGVRSGGTDTQYF
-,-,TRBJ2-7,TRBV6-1,TGTGCCAGCAGTGAAGTGTTCGAGCAGTACTTC,CASSEVFEQYF
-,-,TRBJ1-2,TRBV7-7,TGTGCTAGCAGCCGCCCGGGAGCGACCTTTGATGGCTACACCTTC,CASSRPGATFDGYTF
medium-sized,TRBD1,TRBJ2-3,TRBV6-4,TGTGCCAGCACCACCGGGACAGACCCTAGCACAGATACGCAGTATTTT,CASTTGTDPSTDTQYF
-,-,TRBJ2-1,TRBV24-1,TGTGCCACCAGTGATGAGGAGGATGAGCAGTTCTTC,CATSDEEDEQFF
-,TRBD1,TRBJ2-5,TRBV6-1,TGTGCCGGACCGGGACAGCGGAATACCCAGTACTTC,CAGPGQRNTQYF
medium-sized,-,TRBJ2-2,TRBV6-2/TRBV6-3,TGTGCCAGCAGCGGATACACCGGGGAGCTGTTTTTT,CASSGYTGELFF
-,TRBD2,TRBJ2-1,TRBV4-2,TGTGCCAGCAGCCTAGGACTAGCGGGTTTCAATGAGCAGTTCTTC,CASSLGLAGFNEQFF
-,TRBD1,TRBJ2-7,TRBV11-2,TGTGCCAGCAGCTTATACGACTCGACAGGGGGCTACGAGCAGTACTTC,CASSLYDSTGGYEQYF
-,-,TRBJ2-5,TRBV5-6,TGTGCCAGCAGCCGTATCGGGGGTGGAGAGACCCAGTACTTC,CASSRIGGGETQYF
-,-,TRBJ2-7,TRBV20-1,TGCAGTGCTAGGCCGAGCCTAGCGCTTTTCTCCTACGAGCAGTACTTC,CSARPSLALFSYEQYF
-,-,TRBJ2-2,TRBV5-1,TGCGCCAGCAGCTTGGGCGGGCCCACCGGGGAGCTGTTTTTT,CASSLGGPTGELFF
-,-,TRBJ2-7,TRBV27,TGTGCCAGCATGTTATCAGGGCGGGCCTACGAGCAGTACTTC,CASMLSGRAYEQYF
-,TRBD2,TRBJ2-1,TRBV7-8,TGTGCCAGCAGCGGCGGACTAGCGGGAGGTACTGAGCAGTTCTTC,CASSGGLAGGTEQFF
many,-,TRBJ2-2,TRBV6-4,TGTGCCAGCAGTGACTCTTTTCAGACGAGCTTCGCGAACACCGGGGAGCTGTTTTTT,CASSDSFQTSFANTGELFF
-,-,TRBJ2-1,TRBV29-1,TGCAGCGTTGAATCGCTGGGCGATGAGCAGTTCTTC,CSVESLGDEQFF
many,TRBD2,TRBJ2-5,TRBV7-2,TGTGCCAGCAGCTTAGGTGGAGCGGGGGGGCGAGGGACCCAGTACTTC,CASSLGGAGGRGTQYF
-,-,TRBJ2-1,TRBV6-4,TGTGCCAGCAGTGACTCGGGGCAAGGGGGCAATGAGCAGTTCTTC,CASSDSGQGGNEQFF
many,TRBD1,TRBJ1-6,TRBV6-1,TGTGCCAGCAGTTGGGGACAGGGGAATTCACCCCTCCACTTT,CASSWGQGNSPLHF
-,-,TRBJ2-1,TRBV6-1,TGTGCCAGCAAGGAGGGCTTCTACAATGAGCAGTTCTTC,CASKEGFYNEQFF
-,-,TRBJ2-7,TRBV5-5,TGTGCCAGCAGCCGTCAACTAGGGGGGACCTACGAGCAGTACTTC,CASSRQLGGTYEQYF
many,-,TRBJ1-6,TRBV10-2,TGTGCCAGCACCGCCAGATCCTATAATTCACCCCTCCACTTT,CASTARSYNSPLHF
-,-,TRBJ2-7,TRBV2,TGTGCCAGCAGGGACGGACGGGGGTTACCTATCGAGCAGTACTTC,CASRDGRGLPIEQYF
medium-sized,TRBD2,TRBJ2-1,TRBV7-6,TGTGCCAGCAAGCGGGGGGATGACAATGAGCAGTTCTTC,CASKRGDDNEQFF
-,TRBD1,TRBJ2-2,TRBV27,TGTGCCAGCAGCCGGGACAGGGTGATAGGGGGCACCGGGGAGCTGTTTTTT,CASSRDRVIGGTGELFF
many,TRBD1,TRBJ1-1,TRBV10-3,TGTGCCATCAGTGAGTTCTCCAGGGGGAGGAACACTGAAGCTTTCTTT,CAISEFSRGRNTEAFF
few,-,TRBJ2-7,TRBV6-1,TGTGCCAGCGGGGTTCAGGGTTCCTCCTACGAGCAGTACTTC,CASGVQGSSYEQYF
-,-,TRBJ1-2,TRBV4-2,TGTGCCAGCAGCCATTCCCAGGGGAACTATGGCTACACCTTC,CASSHSQGNYGYTF
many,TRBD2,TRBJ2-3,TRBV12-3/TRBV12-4,TGTGCCAGCAGTTTCTTTTTTTCGGCGGGAGGGTCATACTACGATACGCAGTATTTT,CASSFFFSAGGSYYDTQYF
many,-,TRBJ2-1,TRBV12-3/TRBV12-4,TGTGCCAGCAGGGCCAAAGGGGGGGATGAGCAGTTCTTC,CASRAKGGDEQFF
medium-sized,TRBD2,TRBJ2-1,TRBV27,TGTGCCAGCAGTTTTAGCGGGGGGCCCTTGGGGGAGCAGTTCTTC,CASSFSGGPLGEQFF